Each of the 8 T cell receptor beta chains below was sequenced from the same sample in a study of blood T cell repertoires in COVID-19. Profiling relied on immunoSEQ multiplex PCR, and the TCRdb table lists in-frame clones only, not all of them. Of about 78,000 clones detected, around 74% appear once; the ten largest clones hold less than 10%. Sequenced sample: peripheral blood. These receptors originate from a human donor in a cohort sampled during active COVID-19.

About this clone itself: Other DNA sequences in this sample translate to the same CDR3. This chain links TRBV6-2 or TRBV6-3 with TRBJ1-5, with D possibly TRBD1 on 6 matching bases. The germline gives CDR1 MNHEY, CDR2 SVGEGT. V was clipped by 2 bases and J by 7 bases, with 9 bases between them. CDR3 length: 13 amino acids. Written as DNA, the CDR3 is TGTGCCAGCAGTTACGGGGGCGGCCAGCCCCAGCATTTT. Residues: CASSYGGGQPQHF.

This clone was found once. This rearrangement joins TRBV5-5 to TRBJ2-7, with TRBD1 matching over 8 bases. There are 13 residues in the CDR3. V dropped 4 bases and J dropped 1; count of bases not matched to a gene: 1. Germline CDR1 SGHKS, CDR2 YYEKEE (reference sequence). The CDR3 sequence: CASSRDRSYEQYF. Written as DNA, the CDR3 is TGTGCCAGCAGCAGGGACAGGTCCTACGAGCAGTACTTC.

The chain employs TRBV9 and TRBJ2-6; TRBD1 matches 7 bases. Germline trimming cut 8 bases from V and 8 bases from J; bases unmatched to any gene: 16. In germline, CDR1 is SGDLS, CDR2 YYNGEE. This CDR3 has 16 residues. The CDR3 region is CASGGQTNRSPNVLTF. The CDR3 DNA reads TGTGCCAGTGGGGGACAGACAAACCGATCCCCCAACGTCCTGACTTTC.

The V call is TRBV10-3, the J call TRBJ2-6; D is unclear. V was cut by 3 bases and J by 17 bases, with 14 bases left in between. Germline assignment: CDR1 ENHRY and CDR2 SYGVKD. This CDR3 region has 12 residues. CDR3 DNA sequence: TGTGCCATCAGTGATGGTACACGATTTTTGACTTTC. It specifies CAISDGTRFLTF.

This chain connects TRBV6-5 to TRBJ1-1, with TRBD1 matching over 9 bases. This CDR3 has 16 amino acids. With 0 bases clipped from V and 5 bases from J, the junction kept 7 bases outside the gene matches. From germline, CDR1 is MNHEY and CDR2 SVGAGI. The DNA of the CDR3 is TGTGCCAGCAGTTACTCGGGACAGGGAAGGGCAACTGAAGCTTTCTTT. It specifies CASSYSGQGRATEAFF.

This clone was detected once. The chain recombines TRBV11-2 with TRBJ2-5; 14 bases line up with TRBD2. Trimming at V came to 5 bases and at J to 5 bases, leaving 7 bases not matched to a gene. The germline gives CDR1 SGHAT, CDR2 FQNNGV. CDR3 length: 16 amino acids. This chain's CDR3 is CASSARLAGGSETQYF. The CDR3, as DNA: TGTGCCAGCAGCGCGCGACTAGCGGGGGGGAGCGAGACCCAGTACTTC.

The chain couples TRBV5-1 to TRBJ2-1; D perhaps matches TRBD1 (6 bases). Looked up from germline, CDR1 is SGHRS and CDR2 is YFSETQ. The germline V and J ends were trimmed by 0 bases and 4 bases, with 8 bases remaining between them. The CDR3 length is 14 residues. CDR3 nucleotides: TGCGCCAGCAGCTTGGGGCAGGGGTACAATGAGCAGTTCTTC. Encoded protein: CASSLGQGYNEQFF.

The chain couples TRBV5-1 to TRBJ2-1; D may be TRBD1 (7 bases). The CDR3 spans 13 residues. CDR1 and CDR2 from the germline V gene are SGHRS and YFSETQ. V shed 4 bases and J shed 5 bases, with 10 bases lying between them. The CDR3 sequence: CASSAGQNNEQFF. CDR3 nucleotides: TGCGCCAGCAGCGCGGGACAGAACAATGAGCAGTTCTTC. Together with reference TRBV5-1 and TRBJ2-1, the CDR3 gives the full variable domain: KAGVTQTPRYLIKTRGQQVTLSCSPISGHRSVSWYQQTPGQGLQFLFEYFSETQRNKGNFPGRFSGRQFSNSRSEMNVSTLELGDSALYLCASSAGQNNEQFFGPGTRLTVL.